The 32 T cell receptor beta chains reported below all come from one sample, sequenced in a study of T-cell reconstitution after alpha-beta-depleted transplantation in children. The TCRbeta library incorporated unique molecular identifiers. TCRdb re-derived calls from the PCR reads in MiXCR, one entry per CDR3 protein. The sample records fewer than 85,000 distinct CDR3 sequences, 14% being singletons. The input for sequencing was PBMCs, mostly from graft donor cells, taken 180 days after TCRalphabeta/CD19-depleted stem cell transplant. Receptors originate from a male patient between 2 and 10 years old who had a stem cell transplant for acute lymphoblastic leukemia, so the T cells may come from the graft donor.

The genes are TRBV20-1 and TRBJ2-2, with 12 positions matching TRBD2. Losses at the gene ends were 6 bases for V and 6 bases for J; bases not matched to a gene: 5. Germline lookup yields CDR1 DFQATT and CDR2 SNEGSKA (reference sequence). CDR3 length equals 14 residues. The chain's CDR3 is CSARRLAGAGELFF. CDR3 in DNA: TGCAGTGCCAGACGACTAGCGGGAGCCGGGGAGCTGTTTTTT.

In its sample, this clonotype was seen a few times. The chain combines TRBV24-1 with TRBJ2-3; 11 positions agree with TRBD1. The germline CDR1 and CDR2 sequences are KGHDR and SFDVKD. CDR3 length: 16 amino acids. Trimming cost V 2 bases and J 5 bases; bases outside gene matches: 5. DNA of the CDR3: TGTGCCACCAGTGATTCGGACAGGGGGCATGGAGATACGCAGTATTTT. This encodes CATSDSDRGHGDTQYF.

CDR3 protein: CSARRTGNQPQHF. The CDR3 DNA reads TGCAGTGCTAGAAGGACAGGGAATCAGCCCCAGCATTTT. The rearrangement joins TRBV20-1 to TRBJ1-5; 8 positions match TRBD1. Germline assignment: CDR1 DFQATT and CDR2 SNEGSKA (reference sequence). The CDR3 sequence is 13 residues long. Unmatched junction bases numbered 1, after V lost 2 bases and J lost 4 bases.

This clonotype was counted a few times. The rearrangement links TRBV12-3 or TRBV12-4 to TRBJ2-3; D is tentatively TRBD1 or TRBD2 (6 bases each). There are 15 residues in the CDR3. The ends were cut back, 3 bases at V and 6 bases at J, with 16 bases in the middle. The CDR3 DNA reads as TGTGCCAGCAGTTTTTGGGGGGCGGTGGAGGATACGCAGTATTTT. This translates into CASSFWGAVEDTQYF.

This chain joins TRBV7-9 and TRBJ1-2; TRBD1 might be the D (6 bases). V was cut by 1 base and J by 8 bases, with 20 bases left in between. CDR3 length equals 16 residues. CDR1 and CDR2 from the germline V gene are SEHNR and FQNEAQ (reference sequence). For the CDR3, the DNA is TGTGCCAGCAGCTTAGTTCCTTCCGACAGGAGGGGCGGCTACACCTTC. Its protein is CASSLVPSDRRGGYTF.

This sequence joins TRBV15 and TRBJ2-1, with 7 bases identical to TRBD2. The CDR3 contains 15 residues. Germline trimming cut 2 bases from V and 4 bases from J; bases unmatched to any gene: 5. Per the germline V gene, CDR1 is LNHNV and CDR2 is YYDKDF (reference sequence). The CDR3 bases are TGTGCCACCAGCAGATTGGGGCGGGAGTACAATGAGCAGTTCTTC. Translation: CATSRLGREYNEQFF. Supplemented by reference TRBV15 and TRBJ2-1, the full variable domain reads DAMVIQNPRYQVTQFGKPVTLSCSQTLNHNVMYWYQQKSSQAPKLLFHYYDKDFNNEADTPDNFQSRRPNTSFCFLDIRSPGLGDTAMYLCATSRLGREYNEQFFGPGTRLTVL.

This clonotype was observed a handful of times. For the CDR3, the DNA is TGCGCCAGCAGCCAAGGAGACAGGGGAAACTACGAGCAGTACTTC. Protein sequence: CASSQGDRGNYEQYF. The J gene is TRBJ2-7, the V gene TRBV4-3; 8 bases are a match to TRBD1. Germline trimming cut 1 base from V and 3 bases from J; bases unmatched to any gene: 5. Germline values: CDR1 LGHNA, CDR2 YSLEER. The CDR3 contains 15 residues.

The chain combines TRBV6-1 with TRBJ1-5, with 7 bases identical to TRBD1. The ends lost 6 bases at V and 2 bases at J; junction bases unmatched: 7. CDR1 and CDR2 (germline): MNHNS, SASEGT. The CDR3 contains 15 residues. CDR3 sequence (DNA): TGTGCCAGCAGCCCGGACAGGTCCCGCAATCAGCCCCAGCATTTT. Its protein product is CASSPDRSRNQPQHF.

The V gene is TRBV10-3, the J gene TRBJ2-7, with D tentatively TRBD1 (6 bases). CDR1 and CDR2 from the germline V gene are ENHRY and SYGVKD. The CDR3 is 14 amino acids. V dropped 0 bases and J dropped 4 bases, with 10 bases sitting between them. Written as DNA, the CDR3 is TGTGCCATCAGTGAGTCGGTAGGGGGTTACGAGCAGTACTTC. It encodes CAISESVGGYEQYF.

The chain couples TRBV29-1 to TRBJ2-6; a possible D gene is TRBD2 (5 bases). CDR1 and CDR2 from the germline V gene are SQVTM and ANQGSEA. V lost 7 bases and J lost 4, with 14 bases in between. This CDR3 has 14 residues. The CDR3 region is CSAVGLGGANVLTF. The CDR3 nucleotides are TGCAGCGCTGTTGGACTCGGAGGGGCCAACGTCCTGACTTTC.

The chain couples TRBV25-1 to TRBJ2-7; perhaps TRBD1 as D (6 bases). V was pared by 4 bases and J by 4 bases, with 14 bases between. The CDR3 sequence is 14 residues long. CDR1 and CDR2 from the germline V gene are MGHDK and SYGVNS. The DNA for the CDR3 is TGTGCCAGCAGTGGCGGACAGCGTTCGTACGAGCAGTACTTC. Its protein is CASSGGQRSYEQYF.

The rearrangement links TRBV2 to TRBJ1-2; a possible D gene is TRBD1 (6 bases). V lost 5 bases and J 8 bases, leaving 15 bases between the germline ends. This CDR3 spans 13 amino acids. Germline V gene sequence: CDR1 SNHLY, CDR2 FYNNEI. CDR3 protein: CASSPLQGGGYTF. In DNA, the CDR3 is TGTGCCAGCAGTCCTTTACAGGGTGGAGGCTACACCTTC.

This clonotype was observed a handful of times. This chain links TRBV5-1 with TRBJ2-5; 8 bases agree with TRBD2. Looked up from germline, CDR1 is SGHRS and CDR2 is YFSETQ. This CDR3 contains 15 residues. With 2 bases clipped from V and 5 bases from J, the junction kept 8 bases outside the gene matches. CDR3 protein: CASSFFRGGLETQYF. The CDR3 DNA follows: TGCGCCAGCAGCTTCTTCCGGGGGGGCCTTGAGACCCAGTACTTC.

This clonotype was seen more than once but under ten times. The rearrangement uses TRBV28 and TRBJ1-2, with D possibly matching TRBD1 (6 bases). This CDR3 comprises 12 residues. Between the trimmed V and J ends, which lost 6 bases and 7 bases, there was a span of 12 bases. The germline CDR1 and CDR2 sequences are MDHEN and SYDVKM. For the CDR3, the DNA is TGTGCCAGCAGAGATCAGGGGCGTGGCTACACCTTC. As protein: CASRDQGRGYTF.

Only a few counts were recorded for this clonotype. The gene calls are TRBV7-3 and TRBJ2-5; D may be TRBD2 (5 bases). Germline V gene sequence: CDR1 SGHTA, CDR2 FQGTGA. The CDR3 spans 14 residues. Trimming cost V 1 base and J 5 bases, with 11 bases left between them. The CDR3: CASSLRGGPETQYF. The DNA of the CDR3 is TGTGCCAGCAGCTTAAGAGGAGGTCCGGAGACCCAGTACTTC. The variable domain in full, with the rest retrieved from reference TRBV7-3 and TRBJ2-5, is GAGVSQTPSNKVTEKGKYVELRCDPISGHTALYWYRQSLGQGPEFLIYFQGTGAADDSGLPNDRFFAVRPEGSVSTLKIQRTERGDSAVYLCASSLRGGPETQYFGPGTRLLVL.

This chain uses TRBV4-3 with TRBJ2-2, with 10 bases fitting TRBD2. The CDR3 spans 15 residues. Germline CDR1 and CDR2: LGHNA and YSLEER. V dropped 3 bases and J dropped 8; count of bases not matched to a gene: 6. CDR3 loop: CASSHGLAGVGELFF. Written as DNA, the CDR3 is TGCGCCAGCAGCCACGGTCTAGCGGGGGTAGGGGAGCTGTTTTTT.

This clonotype was seen at least ten times. J is TRBJ1-2 and V is TRBV20-1; 9 bases are shared with TRBD1. After removal of 5 bases from V and 8 bases from J, the junction contained 6 bases not matched to a gene. The CDR3 length is 12 residues. The germline V gene encodes CDR1 DFQATT and CDR2 SNEGSKA (reference sequence). The CDR3 here is CSARTGVGGYTF. The CDR3, as DNA: TGCAGTGCTCGGACAGGGGTTGGCGGCTACACCTTC.

This sequence joins TRBV2 and TRBJ2-3; D is unresolved. The CDR3 loop spans 12 amino acids. The V end was cut by 6 bases, the J end by 5 bases, with 9 bases between. Germline loops: CDR1 SNHLY, CDR2 FYNNEI. The CDR3 DNA reads as TGTGCCAGCAGGGCAGCGAAAGATACGCAGTATTTT. This encodes CASRAAKDTQYF.

The chain joins TRBV20-1 to TRBJ1-1, with 7 positions matching TRBD1. Looked up from germline, CDR1 is DFQATT and CDR2 is SNEGSKA (reference sequence). CDR3 length: 12 residues. With V trimmed by 6 bases and J by 1 base, 2 bases remained unmatched. Written as DNA, the CDR3 is TGCAGTGCAAACAGGGGGAACACTGAAGCTTTCTTT. Amino acids: CSANRGNTEAFF.

This clonotype was counted many times. The chain combines TRBV18 with TRBJ1-2; 8 bases match TRBD1. With 6 bases clipped from V and 2 bases from J, the junction kept 8 bases outside the gene matches. The germline V gene encodes CDR1 KGHSH and CDR2 LQKENI. The CDR3 length is 15 residues. The CDR3 DNA sequence: TGTGCCAGCTCTCCCAGGGGGCCGGCCAACTATGGCTACACCTTC. Amino acid sequence: CASSPRGPANYGYTF.

This rearrangement joins TRBV4-3 to TRBJ2-1; 11 bases are shared with TRBD2. Germline lookup yields CDR1 LGHNA and CDR2 YSLEER. The ends lost 1 base at V and 4 bases at J; junction bases unmatched: 6. This CDR3 has 17 amino acids. CDR3 amino acids: CASSQVLTSGIYNEQFF. In DNA form, the CDR3 reads TGCGCCAGCAGCCAAGTCTTGACTAGCGGGATTTACAATGAGCAGTTCTTC.

The rearrangement joins TRBV7-8 to TRBJ1-5; perhaps TRBD1 as D (5 bases). The CDR3 totals 13 residues. The ends were cut back, 5 bases at V and 10 bases at J, with 15 bases in the middle. CDR1 SGHVS and CDR2 FQNEAQ come from the germline V gene. CDR3 sequence: CASSPFRAGPQHF. The DNA for the CDR3 is TGTGCCAGCAGCCCATTCAGGGCTGGTCCCCAGCATTTT.

There are a few counts of this clonotype. This sequence joins TRBV7-9 and TRBJ2-1, with 12 bases fitting TRBD2. The germline gives CDR1 SEHNR, CDR2 FQNEAQ (reference sequence). This CDR3 has 14 residues. The junction had 9 bases not matched to a gene; V was cut back by 8 bases and J by 10 bases. The CDR3 loop is CASFGTSGHKEQFF. In nucleotides, the CDR3 is TGTGCCAGCTTTGGGACTAGCGGGCATAAGGAGCAGTTCTTC.

This clonotype turned up a few times. The chain couples TRBV30 to TRBJ2-7; D is perhaps TRBD1 or TRBD2 (5 bases each). V lost 7 bases, J lost 4 bases, and 17 bases lay in between. CDR1 is GTSNPN and CDR2 is SVGIG in the germline V gene (reference sequence). The CDR3 sequence is 13 residues long. The CDR3 coding sequence is TGTGCCTATCGCCGGGACCTTCCGTACGAGCAGTACTTC. Translation: CAYRRDLPYEQYF. Combining the CDR3 with reference TRBV30 and TRBJ2-7 gives the whole variable domain SQTIHQWPATLVQPVGSPLSLECTVEGTSNPNLYWYRQAAGRGLQLLFYSVGIGQISSEVPQNLSASRPQDRQFILSSKKLLLSDSGFYLCAYRRDLPYEQYFGPGTRLTVT.

This clonotype was counted only a few times. The chain links TRBV6-1 to TRBJ1-6; tentative D call: TRBD1 (5 bases). The length of the CDR3 is 13 residues. Trimming removed 3 bases at V and 7 bases at J, with 7 bases between. From germline, CDR1 is MNHNS and CDR2 SASEGT. In DNA form, the CDR3 reads TGTGCCAGCAGTGACAGGGAGAATTCACCCCTCCACTTT. This sequence encodes CASSDRENSPLHF.

At least ten counts were recorded for this clonotype. As DNA, the CDR3 is TGCGCCAGCAGCCCGGGGCCTTCCTACGAGCAGTACTTC. It translates to CASSPGPSYEQYF. The V call is TRBV4-1, the J call TRBJ2-7; D could derive from TRBD1 or TRBD2 (5 bases each). Germline CDR1 reads MGHRA; CDR2 reads YSYEKL. V was shortened by 4 bases and J by 1 base, with 8 bases between the two germline ends. This CDR3 is 13 amino acids long.

The chain is built from TRBV4-3 and TRBJ2-2; perhaps TRBD2 as D (5 bases). V was pared by 6 bases and J by 6 bases, with 11 bases between. The CDR3 length is 13 residues. Per germline, CDR1 LGHNA and CDR2 YSLEER. Here the CDR3 DNA reads TGCGCCAGCAGGCCTACTAGGCCCGGGGAGCTGTTTTTT. It codes for CASRPTRPGELFF.

The chain has TRBV7-2 and TRBJ1-5; TRBD1 is a possible D gene (6 bases). In germline, CDR1 is SGHTA, CDR2 FQGNSA. Trimming cost V 4 bases and J 1 base, with 8 bases left between them. The CDR3 totals 14 residues. CDR3 residues: CASSYRVSNQPQHF. For the CDR3, the DNA is TGTGCCAGCAGCTACAGGGTGAGCAATCAGCCCCAGCATTTT. The full variable domain, in which reference TRBV7-2 and TRBJ1-5 provide the parts outside the CDR3, is GAGVSQSPSNKVTEKGKDVELRCDPISGHTALYWYRQSLGQGLEFLIYFQGNSAPDKSGLPSDRFSAERTGGSVSTLTIQRTQQEDSAVYLCASSYRVSNQPQHFGDGTRLSIL.

This chain uses TRBV5-1 with TRBJ1-2; TRBD1 is a possible D gene (6 bases). This CDR3 contains 16 residues. CDR1 and CDR2 (germline): SGHRS, YFSETQ. V lost 3 bases, J lost 7 bases, and 22 bases lay in between. CDR3 nucleotide sequence: TGCGCCAGCAGCTATCTGACAGGATACCCCTCCTCTGGCTACACCTTC. Protein: CASSYLTGYPSSGYTF.

This clonotype was detected only a few times. CDR3 nucleotides: TGTGCCAGCAGCGTAGGAGGAGGGTCTAACAATGAGCAGTTCTTC. Encoded protein: CASSVGGGSNNEQFF. The chain is built from TRBV9 and TRBJ2-1, with D perhaps matching TRBD2 (6 bases). Germline V gives CDR1 SGDLS, CDR2 YYNGEE. V was trimmed by 0 bases and J by 5 bases, leaving 12 bases between them. This CDR3 is 15 amino acids long.

This clonotype showed up just a few times. The chain links TRBV7-2 to TRBJ2-3; possible D gene TRBD2, 5 bases. The CDR3 sequence is 13 residues long. Germline CDR1 SGHTA, CDR2 FQGNSA. V gave up 5 bases and J gave up 0 bases, with 6 bases separating them. CDR3 sequence reads: CASSEGSTDTQYF. Here the CDR3 DNA reads TGTGCCAGCAGCGAGGGAAGCACAGATACGCAGTATTTT.

This clonotype was counted only a few times. The chain carries TRBV12-3 or TRBV12-4 and TRBJ2-3; D is perhaps TRBD1 (6 bases). V lost 6 bases to trimming and J lost 0 bases, with 16 bases between them. The CDR3 length is 16 residues. CDR3 in DNA: TGTGCCAGCAGCCGGGACACCTGGTGGAGCACAGATACGCAGTATTTT. Its protein product is CASSRDTWWSTDTQYF.